One and the same sample provided the 24 T cell receptor beta chains below, sequenced in a study of CD8 T cells in ankylosing spondylitis. TCRdb itself ran the 5' RACE reads through MiXCR, one entry per CDR3 protein. This repertoire shows fewer than 250,000 distinct CDR3 sequences, roughly a third found once; its top ten account for around 4.5%. Specimen: blood, either unsorted or a sorted T cell fraction (not recorded which). These receptors were obtained from a male donor with ankylosing spondylitis or in good health (not recorded which).

The V call is TRBV29-1, the J call TRBJ1-2; 11 bases match TRBD1. J lost 7 bases, V lost 6 bases, and 4 bases had no gene match. Per germline, CDR1 SQVTM and CDR2 ANQGSEA. CDR3 length equals 12 residues. The CDR3 protein is CSVGQGGGGYTF. The CDR3 DNA follows: TGCAGCGTGGGACAGGGGGGAGGTGGCTACACCTTC.

In this sample, this clonotype turned up a few times. The J gene is TRBJ2-3, the V gene TRBV4-2, with 8 positions matching TRBD2. The CDR3 spans 17 residues. Germline V lookup: CDR1 LGHNA, CDR2 YNFKEQ. V lost 0 bases, J lost 4 bases, and 9 bases stayed unmatched. The CDR3 here is CASSQDLSGGRPDTQYF. For the CDR3, the DNA is TGTGCCAGCAGCCAAGATCTCAGCGGGGGTCGCCCAGATACGCAGTATTTT.

This clonotype has a handful of counts. The chain employs TRBV9 and TRBJ2-7; D unresolved. Trimming removed 1 base at V and 0 bases at J, with 11 bases between. The V gene's germline CDR1 is SGDLS and CDR2 YYNGEE. The CDR3 is 15 residues long. CDR3 in DNA: TGTGCCAGCAGCGTATTTGGGCGGACCTCCTACGAGCAGTACTTC. This translates into CASSVFGRTSYEQYF. Full variable domain (outside the CDR3, taken from reference TRBV9 and TRBJ2-7): DSGVTQTPKHLITATGQRVTLRCSPRSGDLSVYWYQQSLDQGLQFLIQYYNGEERAKGNILERFSAQQFPDLHSELNLSSLELGDSALYFCASSVFGRTSYEQYFGPGTRLTVT.

This clonotype has only a few counts. The chain couples TRBV6-2 or TRBV6-3 to TRBJ2-3; a weak D match, TRBD1 (5 bases). Trimming pared 2 bases from V and 4 bases from J, leaving 13 bases between. Germline CDR1 MNHEY, CDR2 SVGEGT. The CDR3 loop spans 15 amino acids. The CDR3 reads CASSYGDSRADTQYF. DNA of the CDR3: TGTGCCAGCAGTTACGGCGACAGTAGGGCAGATACGCAGTATTTT.

This chain uses TRBV9 with TRBJ2-3, with a possible D match to TRBD2 (6 bases). This CDR3 has 15 amino acids. Trimming removed 0 bases from V and 1 base from J, with 9 bases in between. CDR1 is SGDLS and CDR2 is YYNGEE in the germline V gene. CDR3 loop: CASSVEDYRTDTQYF. CDR3 DNA: TGTGCCAGCAGCGTAGAGGACTACCGCACAGATACGCAGTATTTT. Drawing the rest from reference TRBV9 and TRBJ2-3, the complete variable domain is DSGVTQTPKHLITATGQRVTLRCSPRSGDLSVYWYQQSLDQGLQFLIQYYNGEERAKGNILERFSAQQFPDLHSELNLSSLELGDSALYFCASSVEDYRTDTQYFGPGTRLTVL.

This sequence joins TRBV4-1 and TRBJ2-1, with D possibly TRBD2 on 6 matching bases. Between the trimmed V and J ends, which lost 3 bases and 7 bases, there was a span of 16 bases. The CDR3 length is 15 residues. The germline V gene has CDR1 MGHRA and CDR2 YSYEKL. The DNA for the CDR3 is TGCGCCAGCAGCCAGAGTCCTAGCGACGGAAATGAGCAGTTCTTC. Residues: CASSQSPSDGNEQFF.

The CDR3 nucleotides read TGTGCCAGCAGTTTCGGGACTGTCACCGGGGAGCTGTTTTTT. This translates into CASSFGTVTGELFF. The rearrangement uses TRBV28 and TRBJ2-2; D may be TRBD2 (6 bases). The CDR3 totals 14 residues. Germline CDR1 reads MDHEN; CDR2 reads SYDVKM. V was trimmed by 3 bases and J by 4 bases, leaving 9 bases between them.

This clonotype was picked up a small number of times. The CDR3 loop is CSASGGSSYNSPLHF. In DNA, the CDR3 is TGCAGTGCTAGCGGGGGGAGCTCCTATAATTCACCCCTCCACTTT. This rearrangement joins TRBV20-1 to TRBJ1-6, with D tentatively TRBD1 (5 bases). Looked up from germline, CDR1 is DFQATT and CDR2 is SNEGSKA (reference sequence). This CDR3 has 15 amino acids. The germline V and J ends were trimmed by 3 bases and 0 bases, with 9 bases remaining between them.

The chain carries TRBV6-1 and TRBJ1-6; D uncertain. Trimming took off 4 bases at V and 7 bases at J, with 8 bases between the two ends. CDR1 is MNHNS, CDR2 SASEGT, per germline. The CDR3 loop spans 13 amino acids. Here the CDR3 reads CASSAAPNSPLHF. The CDR3 coding sequence is TGTGCCAGCAGTGCCGCTCCCAATTCACCCCTCCACTTT.

This clonotype occurred many times. The rearrangement links TRBV29-1 to TRBJ2-3, with 11 bases identical to TRBD2. The CDR3 extends over 15 amino acids. Germline lookup yields CDR1 SQVTM and CDR2 ANQGSEA. The J segment lost 4 bases and the V segment lost 1 base, leaving 4 bases of the junction unmatched. The CDR3 here is CSVEAPGLAADTQYF. In DNA, the CDR3 is TGCAGCGTTGAAGCGCCGGGACTAGCGGCAGATACGCAGTATTTT.

There are a few counts of this clonotype. The chain recombines TRBV20-1 with TRBJ2-1; D call uncertain. Deletions cut 6 bases from V and 4 bases from J, with 7 bases between. Germline V gene data show CDR1 as DFQATT and CDR2 as SNEGSKA (reference sequence). The CDR3 covers 11 residues. CDR3 residues: CSAAHYNEQFF. The DNA of the CDR3 is TGCAGTGCCGCCCATTACAATGAGCAGTTCTTC.

The chain carries TRBV10-3 and TRBJ2-1, with D unclear. The V end lost 6 bases, the J end lost 5 bases, and 5 bases lay between the germline ends. The CDR3 is made up of 11 amino acids. Germline V gene data show CDR1 as ENHRY and CDR2 as SYGVKD. Here the CDR3 DNA reads TGTGCCATCAGACAGAACAATGAGCAGTTCTTC. The encoded protein is CAIRQNNEQFF.

The V and J genes are TRBV10-3 and TRBJ2-1; 13 positions agree with TRBD2. With V trimmed by 7 bases and J by 7 bases, 13 bases remained unmatched. Germline V gene data show CDR1 as ENHRY and CDR2 as SYGVKD. The CDR3 has 17 residues. This chain's CDR3 is CAITVGTSGAPGNEQFF. The CDR3 nucleotides are TGTGCCATCACAGTGGGGACTAGCGGGGCCCCTGGGAATGAGCAGTTCTTC.

The gene calls are TRBV12-3 or TRBV12-4 and TRBJ1-5; the D is unclear. The CDR3 spans 13 residues. Trimming shortened V by 3 bases and J by 4 bases, and 7 bases separated the two germline ends. This CDR3 reads CASSLRANQPQHF. DNA of the CDR3: TGTGCCAGCAGTTTGCGTGCTAATCAGCCCCAGCATTTT.

V is TRBV29-1 and J is TRBJ1-4; 8 bases line up with TRBD1. The CDR3 consists of 13 residues. Losses at the gene ends were 6 bases for V and 7 bases for J; bases not matched to a gene: 7. Germline assignment: CDR1 SQVTM and CDR2 ANQGSEA. The CDR3 loop is CSVTPGTGEKLFF. CDR3 DNA: TGCAGCGTAACCCCGGGGACAGGTGAAAAACTGTTTTTT.

The V and J genes are TRBV12-3 or TRBV12-4 and TRBJ2-7; TRBD1 matches at 10 bases. The trim removed 7 bases at V and 4 bases at J, leaving 13 bases unmatched. The CDR3 length is 16 residues. CDR3: CASNNTGTGVSYEQYF. The CDR3 region has the DNA TGTGCCAGCAACAATACCGGGACAGGGGTTTCGTACGAGCAGTACTTC.

The chain joins TRBV15 to TRBJ2-5; no reliable D call. The germline V gene encodes CDR1 LNHNV and CDR2 YYDKDF (reference sequence). The length of the CDR3 is 15 residues. Trimming took 0 bases from V and 5 from J, leaving 13 bases between them. Here the CDR3 reads CATSRDARDHETQYF. The CDR3 nucleotides are TGTGCCACCAGCAGAGATGCTCGAGATCACGAGACCCAGTACTTC. Variable domain in full (rest from reference TRBV15 and TRBJ2-5): DAMVIQNPRYQVTQFGKPVTLSCSQTLNHNVMYWYQQKSSQAPKLLFHYYDKDFNNEADTPDNFQSRRPNTSFCFLDIRSPGLGDTAMYLCATSRDARDHETQYFGPGTRLLVL.

J is TRBJ2-1 and V is TRBV7-9; TRBD2 is a possible D gene (6 bases). The CDR3 is 14 amino acids. Germline values: CDR1 SEHNR, CDR2 FQNEAQ (reference sequence). V was pared by 5 bases and J by 8 bases, with 16 bases between. CDR3 DNA sequence: TGTGCCAGCAGCACGGGTCAGGAGGGAGATGAGCAGTTCTTC. This translates into CASSTGQEGDEQFF.

This clonotype was observed many times. This chain links TRBV29-1 with TRBJ2-3; D could derive from TRBD1 or TRBD2 (6 bases each). The germline V gene encodes CDR1 SQVTM and CDR2 ANQGSEA. The CDR3 is made up of 13 amino acids. Trimming took off 7 bases at V and 11 bases at J, with 22 bases between the two ends. In DNA, the CDR3 is TGCAGCGCTGTGCTGGGGATAGGGGGGATGCAGTATTTT. Translated: CSAVLGIGGMQYF.

CDR3 DNA sequence: TGCGCCAGCAGCTGGGCGGACACTTACAATGAGCAGTTCTTC. Its translation: CASSWADTYNEQFF. The J gene is TRBJ2-1, the V gene TRBV5-1; tentatively, D is TRBD1 (5 bases). The CDR3 contains 14 residues. Germline V gene lookup returns CDR1 SGHRS and CDR2 YFSETQ. The V end was cut by 3 bases, the J end by 4 bases, with 11 bases between.

This clonotype has only a few counts. One end of the junction varies from germline; a read error may be responsible. This chain links TRBV9 with TRBJ2-4; 9 bases are a match to TRBD2. The CDR3 consists of 12 residues. Germline V gene data show CDR1 as SGDLS and CDR2 as YYNGEE. CDR3 DNA sequence: TGTGCCAGTAGCGGGGGCAAAAACATTCAGTACTTC. As protein: CASSGGKNIQYF.

This clonotype was seen just once. The V call is TRBV5-1, the J call TRBJ2-7, with D perhaps given as TRBD1 or TRBD2 (5 bases each). V was pared by 0 bases and J by 7 bases, with 11 bases between. CDR1 is SGHRS, CDR2 YFSETQ, per germline. This CDR3 region has 13 residues. CDR3 sequence: CASSLVLGVEQYF. In DNA form, the CDR3 reads TGCGCCAGCAGCTTGGTATTGGGGGTTGAGCAGTACTTC.

In its sample, this clonotype was seen a few times. This sequence joins TRBV9 and TRBJ2-3; 8 bases are shared with TRBD2. This CDR3 has 15 residues. J gave up 9 bases and V 3 bases, and 12 bases lay outside the gene matches. CDR1 is SGDLS, CDR2 YYNGEE, per germline. The DNA for the CDR3 is TGTGCCAGCAGCGGGTCGTTGGCGGGGGGCCGCACGCAGTATTTT. This encodes CASSGSLAGGRTQYF.

This sequence joins TRBV7-3 and TRBJ2-1; TRBD2 is a possible D gene (6 bases). CDR3 length: 14 amino acids. V was pared by 5 bases and J by 6 bases, with 14 bases between. Germline CDR1 and CDR2: SGHTA and FQGTGA. CDR3 protein: CASSLGGYLNEQFF. The CDR3 DNA reads as TGTGCCAGCAGCCTGGGGGGATATCTCAATGAGCAGTTCTTC.